This T cell receptor beta chain was recovered during a study of cytomegalovirus exposure and HLA in healthy donors. As for this clone: The antigen is not known.

Germline CDR1 and CDR2: DFQATT and SNEGSKA (reference sequence). V lost 6 bases, J lost 2 bases, and 4 bases lay in between. The CDR3 runs 10 residues. The primer mix had 60 Vbeta and 13 Jbeta primers. Sequencing was performed with immunoSEQ multiplex PCR; in TCRdb, only in-frame clones are kept and a portion is missing. This table has about 72,000 clones, 60% to 75% appearing once. The study's findings and limits: Most TCR sequences were uncommon, yet certain public TCRs appeared in many donors. An observed cluster of highly shared sequence variants was recorded as a likely sequencing artifact. A later analysis associated 15,000 or so TCR beta sequences with HLA alleles at a 0.05 false discovery rate.

The chain joins TRBV20-1 to TRBJ2-5; D unresolved. The sequenced material came from PBMCs. The TCR sequence derives from a man in his forties in good health and CMV-seropositive. The CDR3 DNA reads as TGCAGTGCCCGTCAAGAGACCCAGTACTTC. Encoded protein: CSARQETQYF.